A single sample is the source of the 7 T cell receptor beta chains below, sequenced in a study of blood T cell repertoires in COVID-19. TCRdb keeps only in-frame clones here, not all; method: immunoSEQ multiplex PCR. The sample records a few hundred thousand clones, 86% being singletons. The specimen sequenced was peripheral blood. These receptors came from a woman aged 55-70 years with COVID-19, enrolled during active disease.

This clone has only a few counts. This chain connects TRBV5-1 to TRBJ2-1; D gene ambiguous. Trimming stripped 0 bases from V and 4 bases from J, with 14 bases between. There are 16 residues in the CDR3. CDR1 and CDR2 (germline): SGHRS, YFSETQ. The CDR3 is CASSLAPAGGYNEQFF. DNA for the CDR3: TGCGCCAGCAGCTTGGCCCCGGCAGGTGGTTACAATGAGCAGTTCTTC.

This clone was recorded only once. This chain links TRBV11-2 with TRBJ1-6; D may be TRBD1 (5 bases). V lost 4 bases and J 7 bases, leaving 17 bases between the germline ends. CDR3 length: 16 residues. Looked up from germline, CDR1 is SGHAT and CDR2 is FQNNGV. This CDR3 reads CASSSLGGVANSPLHF. The DNA for the CDR3 is TGTGCCAGCAGCTCCTTGGGGGGAGTTGCGAATTCACCCCTCCACTTT.

V usage is TRBV7-2 and J usage is TRBJ2-1; TRBD1 might be the D (5 bases). The germline V gene encodes CDR1 SGHTA and CDR2 FQGNSA. This CDR3 has 13 residues. Trimming cost V 4 bases and J 6 bases, with 10 bases left between them. The chain's CDR3 is CASSSLRGNEQFF. In DNA form, the CDR3 reads TGTGCCAGCAGCTCCCTTAGGGGCAATGAGCAGTTCTTC.

The rearrangement uses TRBV7-2 and TRBJ2-3; weak D call: TRBD2 (6 bases). The CDR3 covers 15 residues. Trimming cost V 0 bases and J 0 bases, with 7 bases left between them. Germline loops: CDR1 SGHTA, CDR2 FQGNSA. CDR3 coding DNA: TGTGCCAGCAGCTTAGCGAGCGGGAGCACAGATACGCAGTATTTT. Amino acid sequence: CASSLASGSTDTQYF.

The chain has TRBV3-1 (or the pseudogene TRBV3-2) and TRBJ2-1; 10 bases are a match to TRBD2. V was clipped by 0 bases and J by 5 bases; unmatched bases: 1. The CDR3 has 15 residues. Germline assignment: CDR1 LGHDT and CDR2 YNNKEL (reference sequence). CDR3 bases: TGTGCCAGCAGCCAAGAACTAGCGGGGCACAATGAGCAGTTCTTC. This translates into CASSQELAGHNEQFF.

This clone was picked up a small number of times. The V and J genes are TRBV4-3 and TRBJ1-6; the D gene is possibly TRBD1 (5 bases). Trimming removed 0 bases from V and 5 bases from J, with 11 bases in between. CDR1 is LGHNA, CDR2 YSLEER, per germline. This CDR3 is built from 16 residues. The CDR3 sequence: CASSQDGGSDNSPLHF. The CDR3 DNA reads as TGCGCCAGCAGCCAAGATGGGGGGTCGGATAATTCACCCCTCCACTTT.

The rearrangement uses TRBV6-2 or TRBV6-3 and TRBJ2-7; 7 bases match TRBD2. The ends lost 5 bases at V and 1 base at J; junction bases unmatched: 8. CDR3 size: 15 residues. The germline CDR1 and CDR2 sequences are MNHEY and SVGEGT. The CDR3 DNA sequence: TGTGCCAGCAGTCGCCTGACTAGCTGGTCCTACGAGCAGTACTTC. Translation gives CASSRLTSWSYEQYF.